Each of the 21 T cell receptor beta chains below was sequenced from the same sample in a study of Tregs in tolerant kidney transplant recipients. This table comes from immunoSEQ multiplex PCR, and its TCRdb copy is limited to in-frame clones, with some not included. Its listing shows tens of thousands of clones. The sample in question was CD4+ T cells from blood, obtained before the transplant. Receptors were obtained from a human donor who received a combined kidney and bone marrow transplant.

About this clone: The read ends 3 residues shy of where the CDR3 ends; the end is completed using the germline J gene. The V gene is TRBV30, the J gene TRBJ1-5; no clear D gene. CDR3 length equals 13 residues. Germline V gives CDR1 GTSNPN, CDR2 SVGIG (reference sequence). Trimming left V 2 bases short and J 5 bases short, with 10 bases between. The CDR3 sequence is CAWSSLSYQPQHF. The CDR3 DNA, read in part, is TGTGCCTGGAGTTCCCTCTCCTATCAGCCC.

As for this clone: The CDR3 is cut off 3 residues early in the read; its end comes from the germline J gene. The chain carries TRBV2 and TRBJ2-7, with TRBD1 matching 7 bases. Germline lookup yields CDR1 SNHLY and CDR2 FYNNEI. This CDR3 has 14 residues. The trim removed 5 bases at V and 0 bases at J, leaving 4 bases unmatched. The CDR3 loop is CASSSGQSSYEQYF. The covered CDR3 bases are TGTGCCAGCAGTTCGGGACAGTCCTCCTACGAG.

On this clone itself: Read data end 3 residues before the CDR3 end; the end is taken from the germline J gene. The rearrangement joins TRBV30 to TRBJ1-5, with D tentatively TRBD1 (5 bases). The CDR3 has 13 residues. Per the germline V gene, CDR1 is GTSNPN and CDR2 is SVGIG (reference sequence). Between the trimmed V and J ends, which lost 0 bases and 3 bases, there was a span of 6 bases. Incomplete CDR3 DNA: TGTGCCTGGAGTGTACAGGACAATCAGCCC. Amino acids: CAWSVQDNQP. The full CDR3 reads CAWSVQDNQPQHF. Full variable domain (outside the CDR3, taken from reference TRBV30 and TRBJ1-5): SQTIHQWPATLVQPVGSPLSLECTVEGTSNPNLYWYRQAAGRGLQLLFYSVGIGQISSEVPQNLSASRPQDRQFILSSKKLLLSDSGFYLCAWSVQDNQPQHFGDGTRLSIL.

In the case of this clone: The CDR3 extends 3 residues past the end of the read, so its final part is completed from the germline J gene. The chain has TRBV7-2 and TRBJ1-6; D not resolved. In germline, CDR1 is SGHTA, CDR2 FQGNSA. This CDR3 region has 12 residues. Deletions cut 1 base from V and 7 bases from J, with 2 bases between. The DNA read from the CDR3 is TGTGCCAGCAGCTTAGTAAATTCACCC. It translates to CASSLVNSP. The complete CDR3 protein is CASSLVNSPLHF.

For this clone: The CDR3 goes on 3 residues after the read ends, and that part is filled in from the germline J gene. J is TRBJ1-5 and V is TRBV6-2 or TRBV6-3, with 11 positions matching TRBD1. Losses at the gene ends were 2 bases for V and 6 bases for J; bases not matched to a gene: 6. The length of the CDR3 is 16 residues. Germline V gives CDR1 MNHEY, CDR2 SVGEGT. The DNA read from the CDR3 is TGTGCCAGCAGTTACACCGGGACAGGGGGGGCTCAGCCC. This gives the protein CASSYTGTGGAQP. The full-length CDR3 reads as CASSYTGTGGAQPQHF.

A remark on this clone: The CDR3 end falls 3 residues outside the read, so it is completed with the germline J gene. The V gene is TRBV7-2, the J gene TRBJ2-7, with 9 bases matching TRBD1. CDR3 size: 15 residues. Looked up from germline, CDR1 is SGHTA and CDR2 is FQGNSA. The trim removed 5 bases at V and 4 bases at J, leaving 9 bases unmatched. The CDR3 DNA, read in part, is TGTGCCAGCAGCCCCAGGACAGGGGTAGTGTACGAG. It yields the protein CASSPRTGVVYE. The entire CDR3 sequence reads CASSPRTGVVYEQYF.

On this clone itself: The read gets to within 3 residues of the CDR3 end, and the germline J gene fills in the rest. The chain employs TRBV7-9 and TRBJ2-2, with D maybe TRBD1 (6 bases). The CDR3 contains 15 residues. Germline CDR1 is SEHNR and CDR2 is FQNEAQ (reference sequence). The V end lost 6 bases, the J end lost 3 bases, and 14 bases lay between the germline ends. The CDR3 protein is CASSSTTGDTGELFF. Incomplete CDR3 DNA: TGTGCCAGCAGTTCAACGACAGGTGACACCGGGGAG. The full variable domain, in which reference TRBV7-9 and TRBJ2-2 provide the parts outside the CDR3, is DTGVSQNPRHKITKRGQNVTFRCDPISEHNRLYWYRQTLGQGPEFLTYFQNEAQLEKSRLLSDRFSAERPKGSFSTLEIQRTEQGDSAMYLCASSSTTGDTGELFFGEGSRLTVL.

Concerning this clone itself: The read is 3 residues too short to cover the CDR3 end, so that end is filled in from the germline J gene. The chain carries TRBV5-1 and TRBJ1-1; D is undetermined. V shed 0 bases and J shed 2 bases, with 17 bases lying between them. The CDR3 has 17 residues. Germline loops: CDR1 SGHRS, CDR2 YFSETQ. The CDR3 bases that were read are TGCGCCAGCAGCTTGGCCGGCAGGTCCAAAATCAACACTGAA. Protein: CASSLAGRSKINTE. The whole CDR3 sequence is CASSLAGRSKINTEAFF. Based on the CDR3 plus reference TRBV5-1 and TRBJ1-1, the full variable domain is KAGVTQTPRYLIKTRGQQVTLSCSPISGHRSVSWYQQTPGQGLQFLFEYFSETQRNKGNFPGRFSGRQFSNSRSEMNVSTLELGDSALYLCASSLAGRSKINTEAFFGQGTRLTVV.

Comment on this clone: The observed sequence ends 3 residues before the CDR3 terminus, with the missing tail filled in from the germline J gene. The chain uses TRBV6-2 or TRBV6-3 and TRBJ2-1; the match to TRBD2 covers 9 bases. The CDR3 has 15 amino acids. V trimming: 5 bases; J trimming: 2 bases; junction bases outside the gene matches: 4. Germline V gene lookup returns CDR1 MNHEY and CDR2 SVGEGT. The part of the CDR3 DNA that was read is TGTGCCAGCAGTACTAGCGGGTTTACCTACAATGAG. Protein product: CASSTSGFTYNE. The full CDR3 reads CASSTSGFTYNEQFF.

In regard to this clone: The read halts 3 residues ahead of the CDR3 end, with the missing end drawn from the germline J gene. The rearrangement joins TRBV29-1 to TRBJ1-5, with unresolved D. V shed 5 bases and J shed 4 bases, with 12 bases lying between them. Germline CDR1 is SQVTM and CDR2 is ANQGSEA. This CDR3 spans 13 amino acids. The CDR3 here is CSVLGMPNQPQHF. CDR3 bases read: TGCAGCGTTCTGGGCATGCCGAATCAGCCC.

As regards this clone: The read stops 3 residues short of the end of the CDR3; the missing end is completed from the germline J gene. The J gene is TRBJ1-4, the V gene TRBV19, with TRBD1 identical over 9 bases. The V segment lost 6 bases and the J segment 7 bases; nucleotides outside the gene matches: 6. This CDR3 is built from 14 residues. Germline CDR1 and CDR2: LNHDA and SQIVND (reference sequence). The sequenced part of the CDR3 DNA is TGTGCCAGTAGGACAACAGGGGGCCGTGAAAAA. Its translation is CASRTTGGREK. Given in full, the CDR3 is CASRTTGGREKLFF.

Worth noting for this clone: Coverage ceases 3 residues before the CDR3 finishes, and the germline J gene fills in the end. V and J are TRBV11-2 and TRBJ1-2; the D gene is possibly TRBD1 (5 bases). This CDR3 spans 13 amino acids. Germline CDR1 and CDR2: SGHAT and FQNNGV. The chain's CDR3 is CASSLGQGEGYTF. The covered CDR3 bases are TGTGCCAGCAGCTTAGGGCAGGGAGAAGGC. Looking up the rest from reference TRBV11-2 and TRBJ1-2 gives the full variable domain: EAGVAQSPRYKIIEKRQSVAFWCNPISGHATLYWYQQILGQGPKLLIQFQNNGVVDDSQLPKDRFSAERLKGVDSTLKIQPAKLEDSAVYLCASSLGQGEGYTFGSGTRLTVV.

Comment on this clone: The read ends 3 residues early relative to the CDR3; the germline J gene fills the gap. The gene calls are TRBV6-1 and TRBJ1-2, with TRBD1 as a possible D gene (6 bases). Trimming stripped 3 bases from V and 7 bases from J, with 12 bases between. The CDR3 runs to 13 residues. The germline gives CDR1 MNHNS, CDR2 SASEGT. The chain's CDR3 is CASSDQGIGGYTF. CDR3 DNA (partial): TGTGCCAGCAGTGACCAGGGGATAGGTGGC.

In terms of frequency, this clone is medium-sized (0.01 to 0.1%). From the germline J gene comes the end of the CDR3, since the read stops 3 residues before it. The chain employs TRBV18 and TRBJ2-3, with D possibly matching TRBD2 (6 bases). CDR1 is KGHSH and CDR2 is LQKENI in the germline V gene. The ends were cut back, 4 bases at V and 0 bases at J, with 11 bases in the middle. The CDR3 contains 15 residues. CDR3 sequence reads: CASSRGSGSTDTQYF. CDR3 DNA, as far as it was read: TGTGCCAGCTCACGGGGTAGCGGAAGCACAGATACG.

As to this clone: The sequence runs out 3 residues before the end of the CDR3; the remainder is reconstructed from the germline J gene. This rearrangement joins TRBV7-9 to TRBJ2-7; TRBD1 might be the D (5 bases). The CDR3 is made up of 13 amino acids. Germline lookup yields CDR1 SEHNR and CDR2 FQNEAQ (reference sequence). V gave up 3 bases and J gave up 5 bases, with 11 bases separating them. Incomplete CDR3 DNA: TGTGCCAGCAGCTTTCTCAGGGCGGACGAG. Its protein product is CASSFLRADE. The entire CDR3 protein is CASSFLRADEQYF.

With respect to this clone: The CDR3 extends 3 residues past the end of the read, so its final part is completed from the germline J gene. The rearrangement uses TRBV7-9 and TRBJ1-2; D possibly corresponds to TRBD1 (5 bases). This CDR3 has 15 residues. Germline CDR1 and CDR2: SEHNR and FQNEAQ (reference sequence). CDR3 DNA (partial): TGTGCCAGCAGGAACCTGAACAGCCCTTCAGGGGGC. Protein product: CASRNLNSPSGG. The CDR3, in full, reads CASRNLNSPSGGYTF.

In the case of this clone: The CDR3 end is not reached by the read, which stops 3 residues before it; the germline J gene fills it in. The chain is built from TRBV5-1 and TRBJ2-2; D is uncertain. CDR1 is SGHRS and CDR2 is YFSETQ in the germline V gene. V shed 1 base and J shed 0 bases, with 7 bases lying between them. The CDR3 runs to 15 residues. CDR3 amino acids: CASSLTASNTGELFF. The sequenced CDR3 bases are TGCGCCAGCAGCTTGACAGCTTCGAACACCGGGGAG.

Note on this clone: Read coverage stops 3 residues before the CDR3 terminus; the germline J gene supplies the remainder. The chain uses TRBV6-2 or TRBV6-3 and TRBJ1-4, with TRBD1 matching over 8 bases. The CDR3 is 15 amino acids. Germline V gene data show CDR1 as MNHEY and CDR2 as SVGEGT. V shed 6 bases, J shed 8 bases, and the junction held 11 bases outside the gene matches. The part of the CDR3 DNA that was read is TGTGCCAGCAGACGAGCCGGGACAGGAAGCGAAAAA. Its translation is CASRRAGTGSEK. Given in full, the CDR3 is CASRRAGTGSEKLFF.

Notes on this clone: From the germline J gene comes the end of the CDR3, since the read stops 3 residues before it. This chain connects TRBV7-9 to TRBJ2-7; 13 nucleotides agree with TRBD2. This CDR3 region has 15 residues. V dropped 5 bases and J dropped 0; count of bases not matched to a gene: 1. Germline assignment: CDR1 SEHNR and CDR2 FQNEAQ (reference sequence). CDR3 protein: CASSRTSGSSYEQYF. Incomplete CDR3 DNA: TGTGCCAGCAGCCGGACTAGCGGGAGCTCCTACGAG.

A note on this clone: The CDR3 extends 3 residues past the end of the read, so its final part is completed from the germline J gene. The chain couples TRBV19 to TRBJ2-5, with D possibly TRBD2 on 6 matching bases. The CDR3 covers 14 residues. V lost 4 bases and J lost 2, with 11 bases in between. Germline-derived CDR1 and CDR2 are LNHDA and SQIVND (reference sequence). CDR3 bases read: TGTGCCAGTAGTACCCGGGACTCGCAAGAGACC. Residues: CASSTRDSQET. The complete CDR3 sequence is CASSTRDSQETQYF. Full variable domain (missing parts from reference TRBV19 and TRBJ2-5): DGGITQSPKYLFRKEGQNVTLSCEQNLNHDAMYWYRQDPGQGLRLIYYSQIVNDFQKGDIAEGYSVSREKKESFPLTVTSAQKNPTAFYLCASSTRDSQETQYFGPGTRLLVL.

CDR3 region: CSVGRLPGVNTEAFF. Incomplete CDR3 DNA: TGCAGCGTTGGGCGACTACCGGGGGTGAACACTGAA. The rearrangement uses TRBV29-1 and TRBJ1-1; possible D gene TRBD1, 5 bases. The DNA ends 3 residues before the CDR3 does, and the rest of the CDR3 is filled in from the germline J gene. Looked up from germline, CDR1 is SQVTM and CDR2 is ANQGSEA. V shed 4 bases and J shed 0 bases, with 15 bases lying between them. CDR3 length equals 15 residues.